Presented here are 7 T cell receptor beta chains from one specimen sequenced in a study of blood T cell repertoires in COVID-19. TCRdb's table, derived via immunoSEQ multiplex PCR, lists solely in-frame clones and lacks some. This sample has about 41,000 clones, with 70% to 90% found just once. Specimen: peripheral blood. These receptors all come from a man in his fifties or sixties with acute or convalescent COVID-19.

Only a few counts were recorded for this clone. The CDR3 nucleotides are TGTGCCAGCAGCTTGTCTGCAGGGGACAATGGCTACACCTTC. It translates to CASSLSAGDNGYTF. The V gene is TRBV7-9, the J gene TRBJ1-2; D is perhaps TRBD1 (6 bases). The CDR3 runs 14 residues. Germline V CDR1 and CDR2: SEHNR, FQNEAQ (reference sequence). Trimming pared 3 bases from V and 6 bases from J, leaving 14 bases between.

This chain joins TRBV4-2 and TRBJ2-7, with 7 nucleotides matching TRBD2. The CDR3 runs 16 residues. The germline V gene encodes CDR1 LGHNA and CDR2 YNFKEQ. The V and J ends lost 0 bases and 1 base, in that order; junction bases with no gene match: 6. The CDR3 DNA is TGTGCCAGCAGCCAAGATGGAACGGGGGGATCCTACGAGCAGTACTTC. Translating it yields CASSQDGTGGSYEQYF.

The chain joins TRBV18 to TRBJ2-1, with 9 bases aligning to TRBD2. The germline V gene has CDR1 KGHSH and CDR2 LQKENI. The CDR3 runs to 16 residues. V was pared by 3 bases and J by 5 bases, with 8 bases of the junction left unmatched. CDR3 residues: CASSPGSSGANNEQFF. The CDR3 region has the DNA TGTGCCAGCTCACCGGGTTCTAGCGGGGCGAACAATGAGCAGTTCTTC.

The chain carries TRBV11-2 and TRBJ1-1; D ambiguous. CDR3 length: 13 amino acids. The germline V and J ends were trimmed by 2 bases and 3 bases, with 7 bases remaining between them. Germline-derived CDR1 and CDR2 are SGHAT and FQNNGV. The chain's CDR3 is CASSLNKHTEAFF. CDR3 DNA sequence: TGTGCCAGCAGCTTAAATAAGCACACTGAAGCTTTCTTT.

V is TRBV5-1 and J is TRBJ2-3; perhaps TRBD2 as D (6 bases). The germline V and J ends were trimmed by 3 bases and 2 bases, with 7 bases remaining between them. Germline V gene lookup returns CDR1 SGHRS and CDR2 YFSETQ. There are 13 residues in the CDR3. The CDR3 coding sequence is TGCGCCAGCAGCTGGGGACTCACAGATACGCAGTATTTT. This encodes CASSWGLTDTQYF.

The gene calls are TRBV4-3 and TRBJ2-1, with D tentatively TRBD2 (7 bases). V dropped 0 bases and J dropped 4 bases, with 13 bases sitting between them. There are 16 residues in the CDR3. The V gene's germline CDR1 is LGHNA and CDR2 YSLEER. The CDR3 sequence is CASSQDLGGAYNEQFF. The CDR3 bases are TGCGCCAGCAGCCAAGACTTAGGGGGGGCTTACAATGAGCAGTTCTTC.

The CDR3 loop is CASSIPPRSGLNTEAFF. The CDR3 nucleotides are TGTGCCAGTAGTATCCCCCCCCGCAGCGGTTTGAACACTGAAGCTTTCTTT. The chain uses TRBV19 and TRBJ1-1; no clear D. V was trimmed by 3 bases and J by 0 bases, leaving 17 bases between them. The CDR3 runs to 17 residues. The germline V gene has CDR1 LNHDA and CDR2 SQIVND (reference sequence).